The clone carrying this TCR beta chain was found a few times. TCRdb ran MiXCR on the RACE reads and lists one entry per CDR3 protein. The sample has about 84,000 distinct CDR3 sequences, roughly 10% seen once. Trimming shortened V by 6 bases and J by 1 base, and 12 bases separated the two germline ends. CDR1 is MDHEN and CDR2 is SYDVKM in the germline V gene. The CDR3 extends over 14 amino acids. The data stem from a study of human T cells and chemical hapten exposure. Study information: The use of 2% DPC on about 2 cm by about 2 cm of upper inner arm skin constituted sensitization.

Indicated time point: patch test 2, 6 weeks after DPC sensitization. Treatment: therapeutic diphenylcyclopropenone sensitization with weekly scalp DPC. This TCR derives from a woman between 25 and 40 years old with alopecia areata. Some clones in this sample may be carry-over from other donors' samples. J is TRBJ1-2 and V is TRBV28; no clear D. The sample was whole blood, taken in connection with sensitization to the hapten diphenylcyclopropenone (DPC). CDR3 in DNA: TGTGCCAGCAGCTATTTGACTGATAACTATGGCTACACCTTC. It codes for CASSYLTDNYGYTF.